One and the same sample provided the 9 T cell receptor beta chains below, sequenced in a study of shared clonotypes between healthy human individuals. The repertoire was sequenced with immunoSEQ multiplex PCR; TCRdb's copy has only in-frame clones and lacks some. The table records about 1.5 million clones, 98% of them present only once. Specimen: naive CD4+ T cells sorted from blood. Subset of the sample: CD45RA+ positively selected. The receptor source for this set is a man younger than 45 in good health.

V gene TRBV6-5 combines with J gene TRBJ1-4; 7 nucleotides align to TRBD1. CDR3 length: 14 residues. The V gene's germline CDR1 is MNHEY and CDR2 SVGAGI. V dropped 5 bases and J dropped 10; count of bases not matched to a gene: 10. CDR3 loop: CASSKRTGGGKLFF. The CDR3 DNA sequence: TGTGCCAGCAGTAAAAGGACAGGCGGGGGAAAACTGTTTTTT.

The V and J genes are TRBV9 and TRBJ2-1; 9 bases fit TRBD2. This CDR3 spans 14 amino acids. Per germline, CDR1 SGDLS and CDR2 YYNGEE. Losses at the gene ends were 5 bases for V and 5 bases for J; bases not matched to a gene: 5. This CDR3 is CASRPSGNNNEQFF. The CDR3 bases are TGTGCCAGCAGACCTAGCGGGAACAACAATGAGCAGTTCTTC.

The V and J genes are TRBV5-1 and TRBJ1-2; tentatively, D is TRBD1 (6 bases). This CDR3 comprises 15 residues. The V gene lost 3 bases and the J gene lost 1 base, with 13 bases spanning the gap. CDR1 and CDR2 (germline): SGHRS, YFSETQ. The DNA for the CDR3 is TGCGCCAGCAGCTCTGCAGGGGCCATTAACTATGGCTACACCTTC. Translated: CASSSAGAINYGYTF.

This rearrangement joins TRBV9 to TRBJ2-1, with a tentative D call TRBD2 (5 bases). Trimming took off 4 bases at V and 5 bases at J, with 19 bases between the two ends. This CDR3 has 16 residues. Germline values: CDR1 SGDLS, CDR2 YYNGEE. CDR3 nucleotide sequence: TGTGCCAGCAGCCCCCACCTGCTAGCCATTAACAATGAGCAGTTCTTC. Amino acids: CASSPHLLAINNEQFF.

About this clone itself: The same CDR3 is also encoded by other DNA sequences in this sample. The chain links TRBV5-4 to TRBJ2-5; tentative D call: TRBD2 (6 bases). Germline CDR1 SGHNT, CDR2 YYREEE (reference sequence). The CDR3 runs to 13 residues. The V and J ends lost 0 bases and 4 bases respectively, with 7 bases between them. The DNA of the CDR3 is TGTGCCAGCAGCTTGGCCGGGGGAGAGACCCAGTACTTC. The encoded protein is CASSLAGGETQYF.

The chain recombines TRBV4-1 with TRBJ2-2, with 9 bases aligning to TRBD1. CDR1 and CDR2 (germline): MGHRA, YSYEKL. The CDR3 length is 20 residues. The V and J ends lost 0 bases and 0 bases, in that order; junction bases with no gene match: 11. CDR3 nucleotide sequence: TGCGCCAGCAGCCAAGACCGGGACAGGGTACTGTTCGCGAACACCGGGGAGCTGTTTTTT. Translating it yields CASSQDRDRVLFANTGELFF.

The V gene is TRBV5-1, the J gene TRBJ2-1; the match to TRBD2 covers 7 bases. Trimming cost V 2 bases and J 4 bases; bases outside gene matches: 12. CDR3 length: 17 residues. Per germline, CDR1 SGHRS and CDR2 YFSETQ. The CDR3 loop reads CASSFTPGAGNYNEQFF. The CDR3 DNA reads TGCGCCAGCAGCTTTACTCCCGGAGCGGGGAATTACAATGAGCAGTTCTTC.

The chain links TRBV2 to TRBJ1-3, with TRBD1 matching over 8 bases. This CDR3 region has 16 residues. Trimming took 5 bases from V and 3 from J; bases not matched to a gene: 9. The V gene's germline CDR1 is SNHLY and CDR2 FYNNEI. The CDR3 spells CASSKRQGANGNTIYF. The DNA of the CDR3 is TGTGCCAGCAGTAAGCGCCAGGGGGCTAATGGAAACACCATATATTTT.

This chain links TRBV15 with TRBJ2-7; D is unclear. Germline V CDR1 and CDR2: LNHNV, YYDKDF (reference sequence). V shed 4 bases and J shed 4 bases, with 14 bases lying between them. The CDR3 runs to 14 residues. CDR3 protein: CATSKRQVEYEQYF. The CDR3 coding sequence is TGTGCCACCAGCAAGAGACAAGTCGAATACGAGCAGTACTTC.